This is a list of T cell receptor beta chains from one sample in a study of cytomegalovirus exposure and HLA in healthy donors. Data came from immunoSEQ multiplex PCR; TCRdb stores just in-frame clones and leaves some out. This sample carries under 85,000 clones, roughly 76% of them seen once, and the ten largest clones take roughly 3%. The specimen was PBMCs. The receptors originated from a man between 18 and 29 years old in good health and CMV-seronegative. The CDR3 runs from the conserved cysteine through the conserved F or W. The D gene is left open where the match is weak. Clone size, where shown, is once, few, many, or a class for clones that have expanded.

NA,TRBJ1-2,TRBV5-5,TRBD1,TGTGCCAGCAGCCTAACACTAGGGACAGCCGCAGTATATGGCTACACCTTC,CASSLTLGTAAVYGYTF
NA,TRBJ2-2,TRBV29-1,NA,TGCAGCGTTAGGGACTCCGTCAACACCGGGGAGCTGTTTTTT,CSVRDSVNTGELFF
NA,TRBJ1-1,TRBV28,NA,TGTGCCAGCAGCCGGTCACGGGGGTTGAACACTGAAGCTTTCTTT,CASSRSRGLNTEAFF
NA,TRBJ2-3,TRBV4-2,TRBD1,TGTGCCAGCAGCTTCACCGACAGGGGGCAGTCTGATACGCAGTATTTT,CASSFTDRGQSDTQYF
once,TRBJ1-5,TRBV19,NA,TGTGCCAGTAGGCCGGGTCTAAATCAGCCCCAGCATTTT,CASRPGLNQPQHF
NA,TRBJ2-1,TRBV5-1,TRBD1,TGCGCCAGCAGATACCCGGGACAGGGGCCCAATGAGCAGTTCTTC,CASRYPGQGPNEQFF
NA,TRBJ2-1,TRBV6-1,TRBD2,TGTGCCAGCAGACTAGCGGGACTGCTTGATGAGCAGTTCTTC,CASRLAGLLDEQFF
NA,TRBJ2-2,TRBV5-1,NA,TGCGCCAGCAGCTTGGCGGGGACTCCTAACACCGGGGAGCTGTTTTTT,CASSLAGTPNTGELFF
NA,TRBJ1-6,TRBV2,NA,TGTGCCAGCAGGACAGGAAGTAATTCACCCCTCCACTTT,CASRTGSNSPLHF
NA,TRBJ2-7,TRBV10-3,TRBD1,TGTGCCATCAGTTGGGACAGCTACGAGCAGTACTTC,CAISWDSYEQYF
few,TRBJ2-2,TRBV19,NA,TGTGCCAGTAGTGGCCCGGGACATAACACCGGGGAGCTGTTTTTT,CASSGPGHNTGELFF
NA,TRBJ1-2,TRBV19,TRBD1,TGTGCCAGTAGTAAGGGACAGAGGATGGATGGCTACACCTTC,CASSKGQRMDGYTF
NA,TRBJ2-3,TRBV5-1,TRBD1,TGCGCCAGCAGCCGACAGGGGGATACGCAGTATTTT,CASSRQGDTQYF
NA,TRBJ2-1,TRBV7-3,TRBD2,TGTGCCAGCAGCCCCCTAGCGGGGAGCTCCTACAATGAGCAGTTCTTC,CASSPLAGSSYNEQFF
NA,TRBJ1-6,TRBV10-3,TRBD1,TGTGCCATCACCCCAGACAGGGACAATTCACCCCTCCACTTT,CAITPDRDNSPLHF
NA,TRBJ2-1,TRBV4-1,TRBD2,TGCGCCAGCAGCCAAGATCGGGGGGGCCTCCGTGAGCAGTTCTTC,CASSQDRGGLREQFF
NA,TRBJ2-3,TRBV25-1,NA,TGTGCCAGCAGTGAATTGCAGGGCACGGATACGCAGTATTTT,CASSELQGTDTQYF
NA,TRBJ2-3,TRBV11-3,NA,TGTGCCAGCAGCCCCCGACTAGATACGCAGTATTTT,CASSPRLDTQYF
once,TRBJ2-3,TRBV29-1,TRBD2,TGCAGCGTTGATCTAACTAGCGGGAAGACGCAGTATTTT,CSVDLTSGKTQYF
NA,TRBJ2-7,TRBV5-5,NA,TGTGCCAGCAGCTTGTACGCAGGATCCTACGAGCAGTACTTC,CASSLYAGSYEQYF
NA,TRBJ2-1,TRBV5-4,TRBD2,TGTGCCAGCAGCCGCGGGGGGGACTACAATGAGCAGTTCTTC,CASSRGGDYNEQFF
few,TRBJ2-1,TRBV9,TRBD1,TGTGCCAGCAGCGTAGCCGGGACAGGGGGTAGGGATGAGCAGTTCTTC,CASSVAGTGGRDEQFF